What follows is one TCR beta chain and its context. The length of the CDR3 is 15 residues. Trimming cost V 0 bases and J 2 bases, with 12 bases left between them. Germline CDR1 reads GTSNPN; CDR2 reads SVGIG (reference sequence). This sample is part of a study of cytomegalovirus exposure and HLA in healthy donors. Assay: immunoSEQ multiplex PCR; the TCRdb copy retains only in-frame clones and omits some. The repertoire holds some 74,000 clones, with under 95% as singletons. Sequencing was carried out using PBMCs. This receptor was obtained from a woman aged 25 to 39 in good health and CMV-seronegative. The V gene is TRBV30, the J gene TRBJ2-3; D is unclear. In DNA form, the CDR3 reads TGTGCCTGGAGTGTACTAATAGGTCCCACAGATACGCAGTATTTT. Translating gives CAWSVLIGPTDTQYF.